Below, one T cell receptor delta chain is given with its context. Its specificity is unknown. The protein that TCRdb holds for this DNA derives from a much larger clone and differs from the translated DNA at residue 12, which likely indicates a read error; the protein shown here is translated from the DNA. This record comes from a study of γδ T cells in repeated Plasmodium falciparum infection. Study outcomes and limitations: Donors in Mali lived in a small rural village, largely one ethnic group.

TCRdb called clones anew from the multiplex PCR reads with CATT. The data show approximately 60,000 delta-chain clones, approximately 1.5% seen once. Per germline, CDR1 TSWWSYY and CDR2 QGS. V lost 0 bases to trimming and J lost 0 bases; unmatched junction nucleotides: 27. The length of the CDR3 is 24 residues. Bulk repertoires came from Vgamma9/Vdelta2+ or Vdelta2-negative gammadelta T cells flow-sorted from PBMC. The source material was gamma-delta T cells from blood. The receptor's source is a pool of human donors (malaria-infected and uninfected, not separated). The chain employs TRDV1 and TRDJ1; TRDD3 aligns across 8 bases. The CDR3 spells CALGELLIFPLLRWDTPHTDKLIF. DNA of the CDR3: TGTGCTCTTGGGGAACTTCTAATTTTTCCGCTGCTACGGTGGGATACGCCCCACACCGATAAACTCATCTTT.